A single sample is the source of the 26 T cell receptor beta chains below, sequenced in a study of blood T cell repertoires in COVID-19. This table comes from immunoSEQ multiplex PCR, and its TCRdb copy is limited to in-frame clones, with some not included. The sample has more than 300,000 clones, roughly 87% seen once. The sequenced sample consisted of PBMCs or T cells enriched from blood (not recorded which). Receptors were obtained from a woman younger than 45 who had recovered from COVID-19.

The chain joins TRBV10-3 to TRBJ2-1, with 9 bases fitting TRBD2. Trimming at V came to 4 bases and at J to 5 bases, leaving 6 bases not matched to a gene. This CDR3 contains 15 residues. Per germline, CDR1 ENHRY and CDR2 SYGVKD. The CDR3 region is CAISGGTSPNNEQFF. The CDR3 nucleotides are TGTGCCATCAGTGGTGGGACTAGCCCGAACAATGAGCAGTTCTTC.

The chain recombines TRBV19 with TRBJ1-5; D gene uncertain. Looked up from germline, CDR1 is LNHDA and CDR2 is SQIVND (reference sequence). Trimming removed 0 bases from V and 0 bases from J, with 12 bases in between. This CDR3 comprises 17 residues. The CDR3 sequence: CASSIDWAKYSNQPQHF. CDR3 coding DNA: TGTGCCAGTAGTATAGATTGGGCCAAATATAGCAATCAGCCCCAGCATTTT.

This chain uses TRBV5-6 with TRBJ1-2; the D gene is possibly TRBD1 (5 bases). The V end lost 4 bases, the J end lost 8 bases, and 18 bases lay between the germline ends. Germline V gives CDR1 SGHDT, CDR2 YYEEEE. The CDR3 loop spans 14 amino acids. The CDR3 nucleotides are TGTGCCAGCAGCCCCAGGGTCCCCAGACGCGGCTACACCTTC. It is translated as CASSPRVPRRGYTF. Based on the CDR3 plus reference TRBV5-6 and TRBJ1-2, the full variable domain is DAGVTQSPTHLIKTRGQQVTLRCSPKSGHDTVSWYQQALGQGPQFIFQYYEEEERQRGNFPDRFSGHQFPNYSSELNVNALLLGDSALYLCASSPRVPRRGYTFGSGTRLTVV.

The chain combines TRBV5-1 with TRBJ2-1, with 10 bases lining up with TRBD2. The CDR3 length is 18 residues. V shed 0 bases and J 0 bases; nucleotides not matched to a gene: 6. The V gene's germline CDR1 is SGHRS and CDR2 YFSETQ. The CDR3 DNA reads TGCGCCAGCAGCTTGGAGAGCGGGGGGGCGAGCTCCTACAATGAGCAGTTCTTC. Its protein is CASSLESGGASSYNEQFF.

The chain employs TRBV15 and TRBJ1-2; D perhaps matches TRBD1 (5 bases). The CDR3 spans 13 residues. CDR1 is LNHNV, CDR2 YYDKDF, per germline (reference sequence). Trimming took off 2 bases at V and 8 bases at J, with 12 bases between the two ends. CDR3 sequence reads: CATSRTGSRGYTF. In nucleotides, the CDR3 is TGTGCCACCAGCAGAACAGGCTCCAGAGGCTACACCTTC. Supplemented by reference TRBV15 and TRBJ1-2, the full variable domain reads DAMVIQNPRYQVTQFGKPVTLSCSQTLNHNVMYWYQQKSSQAPKLLFHYYDKDFNNEADTPDNFQSRRPNTSFCFLDIRSPGLGDTAMYLCATSRTGSRGYTFGSGTRLTVV.

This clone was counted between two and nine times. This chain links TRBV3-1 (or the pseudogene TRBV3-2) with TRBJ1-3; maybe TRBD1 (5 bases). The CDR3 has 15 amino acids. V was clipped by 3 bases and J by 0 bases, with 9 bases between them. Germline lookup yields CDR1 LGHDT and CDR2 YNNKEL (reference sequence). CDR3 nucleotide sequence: TGTGCCAGCAGCCAGGGAACAGGCTCTGGAAACACCATATATTTT. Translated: CASSQGTGSGNTIYF.

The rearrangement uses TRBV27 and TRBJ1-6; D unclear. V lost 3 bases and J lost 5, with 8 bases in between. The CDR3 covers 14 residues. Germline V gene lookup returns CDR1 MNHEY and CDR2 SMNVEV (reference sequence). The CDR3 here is CASSFPRDNSPLHF. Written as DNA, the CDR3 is TGTGCCAGCAGTTTTCCACGGGATAATTCACCCCTCCACTTT.

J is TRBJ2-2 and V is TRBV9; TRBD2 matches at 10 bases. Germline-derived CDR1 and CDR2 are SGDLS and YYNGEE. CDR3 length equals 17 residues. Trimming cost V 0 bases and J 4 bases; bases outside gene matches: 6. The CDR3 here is CASSVASGGAGTGELFF. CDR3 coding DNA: TGTGCCAGCAGCGTAGCTAGCGGGGGAGCTGGCACCGGGGAGCTGTTTTTT. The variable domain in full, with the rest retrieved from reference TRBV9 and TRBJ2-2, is DSGVTQTPKHLITATGQRVTLRCSPRSGDLSVYWYQQSLDQGLQFLIQYYNGEERAKGNILERFSAQQFPDLHSELNLSSLELGDSALYFCASSVASGGAGTGELFFGEGSRLTVL.

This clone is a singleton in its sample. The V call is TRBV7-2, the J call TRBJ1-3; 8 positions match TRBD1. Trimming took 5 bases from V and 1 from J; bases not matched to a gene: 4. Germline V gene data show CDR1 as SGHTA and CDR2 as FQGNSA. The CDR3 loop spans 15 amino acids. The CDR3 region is CASSQRTGSGNTIYF. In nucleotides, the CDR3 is TGTGCCAGCAGCCAACGGACAGGGTCTGGAAACACCATATATTTT.

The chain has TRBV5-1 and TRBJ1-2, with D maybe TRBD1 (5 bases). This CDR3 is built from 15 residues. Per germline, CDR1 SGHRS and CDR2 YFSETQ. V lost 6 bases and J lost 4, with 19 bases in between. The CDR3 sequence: CASTHVGGESYGYTF. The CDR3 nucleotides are TGCGCCAGCACCCACGTGGGGGGTGAGAGCTATGGCTACACCTTC.

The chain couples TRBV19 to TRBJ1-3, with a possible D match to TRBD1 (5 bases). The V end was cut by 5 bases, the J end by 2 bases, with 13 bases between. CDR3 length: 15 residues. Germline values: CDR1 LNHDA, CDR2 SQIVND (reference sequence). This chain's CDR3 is CASSVEGLAGNTIYF. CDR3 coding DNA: TGTGCCAGTAGTGTGGAGGGGCTTGCTGGAAACACCATATATTTT.

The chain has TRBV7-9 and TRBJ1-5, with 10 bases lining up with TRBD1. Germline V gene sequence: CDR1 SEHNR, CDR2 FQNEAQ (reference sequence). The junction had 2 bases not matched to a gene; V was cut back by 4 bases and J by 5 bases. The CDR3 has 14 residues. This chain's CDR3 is CASSWGTGDQPQHF. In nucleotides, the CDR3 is TGTGCCAGCAGCTGGGGGACAGGGGATCAGCCCCAGCATTTT.

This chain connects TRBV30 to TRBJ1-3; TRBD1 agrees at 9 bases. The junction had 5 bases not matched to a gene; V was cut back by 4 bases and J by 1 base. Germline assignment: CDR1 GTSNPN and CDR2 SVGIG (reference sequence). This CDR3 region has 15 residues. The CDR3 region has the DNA TGTGCCTGGACCCTGACAGGGGGGTCTGGAAACACCATATATTTT. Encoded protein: CAWTLTGGSGNTIYF.

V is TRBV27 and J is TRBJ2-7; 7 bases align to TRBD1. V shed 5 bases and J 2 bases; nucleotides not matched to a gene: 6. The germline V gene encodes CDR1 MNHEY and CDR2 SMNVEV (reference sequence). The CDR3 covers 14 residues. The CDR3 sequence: CASSIQGTPYEQYF. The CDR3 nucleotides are TGTGCCAGCAGTATACAGGGGACCCCCTACGAGCAGTACTTC.

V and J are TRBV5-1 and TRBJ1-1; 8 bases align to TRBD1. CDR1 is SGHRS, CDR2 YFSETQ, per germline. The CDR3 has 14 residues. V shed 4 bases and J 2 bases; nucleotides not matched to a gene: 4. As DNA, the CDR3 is TGCGCCAGCAGCGAGGACAGGGCTAACACTGAAGCTTTCTTT. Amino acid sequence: CASSEDRANTEAFF.

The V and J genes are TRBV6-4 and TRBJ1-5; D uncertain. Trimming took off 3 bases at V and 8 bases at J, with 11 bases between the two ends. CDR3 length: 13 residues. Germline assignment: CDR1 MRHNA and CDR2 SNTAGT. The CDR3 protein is CASSESFREPQHF. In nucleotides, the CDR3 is TGTGCCAGCAGTGAGTCATTCCGAGAGCCCCAGCATTTT.

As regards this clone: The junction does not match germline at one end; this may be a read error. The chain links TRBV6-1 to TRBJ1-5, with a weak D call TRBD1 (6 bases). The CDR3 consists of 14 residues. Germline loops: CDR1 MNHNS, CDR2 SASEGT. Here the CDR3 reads CASREGQRTKGEHF. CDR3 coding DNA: TGTGCCAGCAGGGAAGGACAGAGAACCAAGGGGGAGCATTTT.

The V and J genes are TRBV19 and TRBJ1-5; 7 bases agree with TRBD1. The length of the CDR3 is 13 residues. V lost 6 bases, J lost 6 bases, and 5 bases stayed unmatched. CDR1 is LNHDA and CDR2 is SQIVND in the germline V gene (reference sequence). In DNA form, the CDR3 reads TGTGCCAGTAGCGACAGGGCGGGTCAGCCCCAGCATTTT. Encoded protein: CASSDRAGQPQHF.

CDR3 protein: CASSLENSGGFHSYEQYF. The DNA of the CDR3 is TGCGCCAGCAGCCTAGAGAATAGCGGGGGGTTTCACTCCTACGAGCAGTACTTC. The V and J genes are TRBV4-1 and TRBJ2-7; 10 positions agree with TRBD2. The ends lost 4 bases at V and 0 bases at J; junction bases unmatched: 12. This CDR3 region has 18 residues. Germline CDR1 is MGHRA and CDR2 is YSYEKL.

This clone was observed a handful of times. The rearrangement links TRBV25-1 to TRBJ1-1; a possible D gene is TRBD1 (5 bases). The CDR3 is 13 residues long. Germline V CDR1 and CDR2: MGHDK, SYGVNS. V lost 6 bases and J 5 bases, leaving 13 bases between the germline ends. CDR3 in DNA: TGTGCCAGCAGGAGCACGGGGGAGACTGAAGCTTTCTTT. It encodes CASRSTGETEAFF.

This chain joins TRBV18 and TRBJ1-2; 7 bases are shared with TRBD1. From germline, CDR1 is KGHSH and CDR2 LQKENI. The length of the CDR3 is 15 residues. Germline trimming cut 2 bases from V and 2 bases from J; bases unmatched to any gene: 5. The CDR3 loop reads CASSPGDRFNYGYTF. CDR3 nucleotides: TGTGCCAGCTCACCAGGGGACAGATTCAACTATGGCTACACCTTC.

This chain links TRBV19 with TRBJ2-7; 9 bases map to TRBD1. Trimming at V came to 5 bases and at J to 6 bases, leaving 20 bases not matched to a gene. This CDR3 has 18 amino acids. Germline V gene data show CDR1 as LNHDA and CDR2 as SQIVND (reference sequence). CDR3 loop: CASSLSGTGYTRGSEQYF. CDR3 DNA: TGTGCCAGTAGTCTTTCCGGGACAGGGTATACTCGCGGCTCCGAGCAGTACTTC.

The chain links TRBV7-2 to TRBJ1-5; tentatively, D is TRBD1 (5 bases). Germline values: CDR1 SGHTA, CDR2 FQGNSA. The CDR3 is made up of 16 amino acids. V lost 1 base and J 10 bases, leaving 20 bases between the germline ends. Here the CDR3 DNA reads TGTGCCAGCAGCTTAGAGGCAGGGCTGGCTATCTTACCCCAGCATTTT. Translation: CASSLEAGLAILPQHF.

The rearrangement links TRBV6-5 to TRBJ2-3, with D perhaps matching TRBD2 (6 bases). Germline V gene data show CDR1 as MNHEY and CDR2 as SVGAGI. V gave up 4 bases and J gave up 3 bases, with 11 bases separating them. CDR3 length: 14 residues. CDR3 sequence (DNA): TGTGCCAGCAGTTCCTCCAGCGGGACAGATACGCAGTATTTT. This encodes CASSSSSGTDTQYF.

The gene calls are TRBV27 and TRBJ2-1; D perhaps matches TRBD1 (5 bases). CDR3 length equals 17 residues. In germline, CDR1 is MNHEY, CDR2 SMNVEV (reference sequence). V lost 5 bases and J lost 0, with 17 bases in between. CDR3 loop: CASSHPQGFSSYNEQFF. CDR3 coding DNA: TGTGCCAGCAGTCACCCCCAGGGCTTCAGCTCCTACAATGAGCAGTTCTTC.

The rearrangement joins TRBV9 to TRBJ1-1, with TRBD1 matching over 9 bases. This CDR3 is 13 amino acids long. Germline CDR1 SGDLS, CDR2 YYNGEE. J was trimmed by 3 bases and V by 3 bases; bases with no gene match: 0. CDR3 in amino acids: CASSGQGDTEAFF. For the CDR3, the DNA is TGTGCCAGCAGCGGACAGGGGGACACTGAAGCTTTCTTT.